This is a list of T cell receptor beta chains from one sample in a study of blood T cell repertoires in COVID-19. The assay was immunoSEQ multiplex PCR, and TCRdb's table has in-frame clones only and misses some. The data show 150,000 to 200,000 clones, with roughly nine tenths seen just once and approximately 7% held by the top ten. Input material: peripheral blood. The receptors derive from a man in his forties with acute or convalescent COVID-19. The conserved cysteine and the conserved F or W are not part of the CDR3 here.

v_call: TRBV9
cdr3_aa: ASSGALRTGGETQY

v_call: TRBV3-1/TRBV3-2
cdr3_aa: ASRQGNLGQNEQF

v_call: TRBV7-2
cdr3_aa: ASSLGDGGLYEQY

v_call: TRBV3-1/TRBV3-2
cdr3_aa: ASSQRSGGTAYNEQF

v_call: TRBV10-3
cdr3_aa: AISEMGDLASYT

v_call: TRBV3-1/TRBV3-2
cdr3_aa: ASSQGDGGALDEQY

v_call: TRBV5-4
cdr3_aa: ASSLRATGLYEQY

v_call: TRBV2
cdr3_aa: ASSEGLYGYT

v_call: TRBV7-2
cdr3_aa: ASSLVLGVNTGELF

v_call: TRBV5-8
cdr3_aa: ASSLVLGQLYLEGYGYT

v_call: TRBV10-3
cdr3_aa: AISESTFHGGAKNIQY

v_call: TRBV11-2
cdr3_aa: ASGAGANTEAF

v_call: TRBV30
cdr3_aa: AWSVMAGNQPQH

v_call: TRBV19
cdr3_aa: ATTGLSYNEQF

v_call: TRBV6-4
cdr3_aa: ASSDSFLAGGKGYT

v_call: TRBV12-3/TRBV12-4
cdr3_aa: ASPGPTGELF

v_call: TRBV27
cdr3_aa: ASSLASSGQPQH

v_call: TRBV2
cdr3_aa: ASIASGGAQETQY

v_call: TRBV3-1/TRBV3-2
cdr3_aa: ASSQGSAGGHEQY

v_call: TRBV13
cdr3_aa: ASSPAGTGGSYEQY

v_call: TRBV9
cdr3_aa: ASSVEIGGHYGYT

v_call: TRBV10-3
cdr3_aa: AISELPTTTEAF

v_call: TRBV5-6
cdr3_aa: ASSPGLSYNEQF

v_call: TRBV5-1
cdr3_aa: ASSKGGGKETQY

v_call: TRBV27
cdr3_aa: ASSTRDSGTYEQY

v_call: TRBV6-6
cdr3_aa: ASSYSAGDTEAF

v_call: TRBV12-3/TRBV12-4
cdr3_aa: ASSYRESSGYT

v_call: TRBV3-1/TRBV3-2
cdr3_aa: ASSQEGRGGPNEQY

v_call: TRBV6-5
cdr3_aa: ASSYSTVNTEAF

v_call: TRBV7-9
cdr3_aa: ASSLMGEDNEKLF